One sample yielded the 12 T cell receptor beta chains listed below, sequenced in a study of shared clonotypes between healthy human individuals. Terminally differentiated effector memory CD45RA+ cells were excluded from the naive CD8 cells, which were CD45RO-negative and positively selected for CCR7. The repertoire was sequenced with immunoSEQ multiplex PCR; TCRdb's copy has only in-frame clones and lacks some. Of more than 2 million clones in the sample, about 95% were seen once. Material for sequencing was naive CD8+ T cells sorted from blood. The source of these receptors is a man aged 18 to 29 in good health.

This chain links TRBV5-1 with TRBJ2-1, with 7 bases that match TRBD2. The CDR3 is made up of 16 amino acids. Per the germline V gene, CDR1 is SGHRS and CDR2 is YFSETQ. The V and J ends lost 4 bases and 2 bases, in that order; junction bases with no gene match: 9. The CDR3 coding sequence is TGCGCCAGCAGCCCTCGGCCGGGGGGAGCCTACAATGAGCAGTTCTTC. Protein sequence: CASSPRPGGAYNEQFF.

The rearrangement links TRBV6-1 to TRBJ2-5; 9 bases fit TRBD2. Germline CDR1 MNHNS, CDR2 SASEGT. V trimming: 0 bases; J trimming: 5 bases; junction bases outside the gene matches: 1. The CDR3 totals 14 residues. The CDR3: CASSEARGGETQYF. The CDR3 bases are TGTGCCAGCAGTGAAGCGCGGGGGGGTGAGACCCAGTACTTC.

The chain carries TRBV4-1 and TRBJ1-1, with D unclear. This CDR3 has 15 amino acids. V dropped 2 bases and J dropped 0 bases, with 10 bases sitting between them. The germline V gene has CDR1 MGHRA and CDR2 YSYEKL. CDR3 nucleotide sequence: TGCGCCAGCAGCCAAACCGATACCATGAACACTGAAGCTTTCTTT. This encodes CASSQTDTMNTEAFF.

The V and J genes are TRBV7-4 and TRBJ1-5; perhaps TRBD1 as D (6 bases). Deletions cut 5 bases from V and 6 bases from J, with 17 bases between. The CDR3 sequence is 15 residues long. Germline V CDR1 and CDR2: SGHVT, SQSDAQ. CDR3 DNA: TGTGCCAGCAGCGCTTCCGGGACGGGGGCTCAGCCCCAGCATTTT. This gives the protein CASSASGTGAQPQHF.

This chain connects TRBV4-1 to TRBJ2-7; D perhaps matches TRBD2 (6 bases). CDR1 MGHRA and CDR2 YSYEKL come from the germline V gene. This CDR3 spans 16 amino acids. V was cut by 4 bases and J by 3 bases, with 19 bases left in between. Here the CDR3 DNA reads TGCGCCAGCAGCCCACGCACGGGGGTTCTCTTCTACGAGCAGTACTTC. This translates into CASSPRTGVLFYEQYF.

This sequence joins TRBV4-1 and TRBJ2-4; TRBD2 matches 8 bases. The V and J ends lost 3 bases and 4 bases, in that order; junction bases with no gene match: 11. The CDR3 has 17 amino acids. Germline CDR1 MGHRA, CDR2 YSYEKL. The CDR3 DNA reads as TGCGCCAGCAGCCATAGCGGGACCGGCATTGGGAAAAACATTCAGTACTTC. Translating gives CASSHSGTGIGKNIQYF.

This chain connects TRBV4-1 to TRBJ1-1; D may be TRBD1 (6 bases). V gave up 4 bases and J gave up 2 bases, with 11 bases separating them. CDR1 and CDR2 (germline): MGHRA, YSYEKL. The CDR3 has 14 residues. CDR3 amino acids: CASSPIGGNTEAFF. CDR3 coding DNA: TGCGCCAGCAGCCCCATAGGGGGTAACACTGAAGCTTTCTTT.

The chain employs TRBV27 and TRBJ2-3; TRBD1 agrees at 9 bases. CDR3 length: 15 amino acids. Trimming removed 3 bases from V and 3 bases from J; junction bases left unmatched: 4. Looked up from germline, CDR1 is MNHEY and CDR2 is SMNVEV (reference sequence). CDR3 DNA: TGTGCCAGCAGTTTCGGGACAGGGATGACAGATACGCAGTATTTT. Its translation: CASSFGTGMTDTQYF.

The DNA for the CDR3 is TGTGCCAGCAGTGAATTGGGCGGGACAGATATTTCCTACGAGCAGTACTTC. Protein sequence: CASSELGGTDISYEQYF. The chain links TRBV6-1 to TRBJ2-7; tentative D call: TRBD1 (7 bases). The CDR3 is 17 amino acids. Germline assignment: CDR1 MNHNS and CDR2 SASEGT. V lost 2 bases to trimming and J lost 1 base, with 18 bases between them.

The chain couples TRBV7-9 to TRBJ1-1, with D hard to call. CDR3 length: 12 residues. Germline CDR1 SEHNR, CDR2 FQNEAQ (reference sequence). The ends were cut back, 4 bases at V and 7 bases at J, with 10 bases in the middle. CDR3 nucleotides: TGTGCCAGCAGCTACAGACAACTTGAAGCTTTCTTT. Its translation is CASSYRQLEAFF.

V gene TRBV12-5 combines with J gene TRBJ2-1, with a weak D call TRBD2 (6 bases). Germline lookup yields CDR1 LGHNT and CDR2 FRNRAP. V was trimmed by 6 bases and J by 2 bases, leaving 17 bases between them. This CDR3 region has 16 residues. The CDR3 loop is CASGFPMGGAYNEQFF. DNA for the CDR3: TGTGCTAGTGGCTTCCCGATGGGGGGTGCCTACAATGAGCAGTTCTTC.

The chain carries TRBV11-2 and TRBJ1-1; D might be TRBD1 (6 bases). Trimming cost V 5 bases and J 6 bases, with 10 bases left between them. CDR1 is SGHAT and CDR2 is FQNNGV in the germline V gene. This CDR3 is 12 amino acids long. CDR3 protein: CASSPGQSEAFF. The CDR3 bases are TGTGCCAGCAGCCCTGGACAGTCTGAAGCTTTCTTT.